This T cell receptor beta chain was obtained from a study of blood T cell repertoires in COVID-19. Study in general: Italy, Spain and the United States were the sources of the convalescent and acute COVID-19 samples. T cells, B-cell-depleted T cells, or PBMCs provided the cDNA or gDNA that served as material.

Original analysis: It was from reference gene primer amplification that nucleated cell counts were estimated. TCRdb's copy holds only in-frame clones and misses some; the assay was immunoSEQ multiplex PCR. From that table come the V and J calls and clone size; the DNA was used to work out D and trimming. The repertoire holds roughly 240,000 clones, with over 65% as singletons. The CDR3 has 14 residues. With 6 bases clipped from V and 1 base from J, the junction kept 8 bases outside the gene matches. Per germline, CDR1 SQVTM and CDR2 ANQGSEA. J is TRBJ2-7 and V is TRBV29-1; 8 bases map to TRBD1. The sequenced sample consisted of peripheral blood. The receptor was isolated from a man in his 60s who had recovered from COVID-19. CDR3 protein: CSVRQGLGSYEQYF. Here the CDR3 DNA reads TGCAGCGTGCGACAGGGGTTGGGTTCCTACGAGCAGTACTTC.